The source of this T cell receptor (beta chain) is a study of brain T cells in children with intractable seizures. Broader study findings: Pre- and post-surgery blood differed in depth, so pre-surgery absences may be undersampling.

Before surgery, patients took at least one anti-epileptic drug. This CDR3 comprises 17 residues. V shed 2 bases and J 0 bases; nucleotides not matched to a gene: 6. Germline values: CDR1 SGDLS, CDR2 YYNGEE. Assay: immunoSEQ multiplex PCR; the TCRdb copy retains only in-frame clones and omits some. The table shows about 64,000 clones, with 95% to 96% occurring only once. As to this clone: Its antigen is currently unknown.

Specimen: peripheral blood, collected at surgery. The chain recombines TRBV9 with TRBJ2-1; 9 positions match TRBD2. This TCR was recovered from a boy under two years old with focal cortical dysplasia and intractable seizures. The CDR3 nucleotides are TGTGCCAGCAGCGTTGGGCTAGCGGGGAGCTCCTACAATGAGCAGTTCTTC. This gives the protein CASSVGLAGSSYNEQFF.